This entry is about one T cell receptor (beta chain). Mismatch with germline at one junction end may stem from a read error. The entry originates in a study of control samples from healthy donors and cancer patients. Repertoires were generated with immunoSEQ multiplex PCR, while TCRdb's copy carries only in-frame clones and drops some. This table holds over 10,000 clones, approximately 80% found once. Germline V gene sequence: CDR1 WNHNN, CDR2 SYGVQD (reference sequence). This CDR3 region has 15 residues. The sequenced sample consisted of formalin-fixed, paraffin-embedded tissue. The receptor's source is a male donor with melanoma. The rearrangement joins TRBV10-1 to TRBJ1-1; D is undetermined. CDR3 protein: CVSRVLIRGHTEAFF. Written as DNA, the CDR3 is TGCGTCAGCAGAGTGTTGATCCGGGGTCACACTGAAGCTTTCTTT.